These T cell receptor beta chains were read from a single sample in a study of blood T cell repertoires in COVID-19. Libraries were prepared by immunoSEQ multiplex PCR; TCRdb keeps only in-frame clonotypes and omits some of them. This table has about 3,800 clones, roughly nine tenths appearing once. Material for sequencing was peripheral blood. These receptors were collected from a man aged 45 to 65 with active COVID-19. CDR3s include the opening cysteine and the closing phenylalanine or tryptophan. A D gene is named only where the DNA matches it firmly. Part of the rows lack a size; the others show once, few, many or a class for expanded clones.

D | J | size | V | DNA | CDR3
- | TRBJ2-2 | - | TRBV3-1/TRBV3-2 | TGTGCCAGCAGCCAAGATAGGGGGAGCAACACCGGGGAGCTGTTTTTT | CASSQDRGSNTGELFF
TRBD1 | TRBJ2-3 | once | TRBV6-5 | TGTGCCAGCGGGAACAGGGGTACTGCGCAGTATTTT | CASGNRGTAQYF
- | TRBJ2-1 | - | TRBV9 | TGTGCCAGCAGCGTATATAATGAGCAGTTCTTC | CASSVYNEQFF
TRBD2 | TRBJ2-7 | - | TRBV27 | TGTGCCAGCAGGGGGACTAGCGGGAGTATCTACGAGCAGTACTTC | CASRGTSGSIYEQYF
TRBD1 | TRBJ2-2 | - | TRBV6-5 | TGTGCCAGCACCCTGGACAGGGCGGGGCCCGGGGAGCTGTTTTTT | CASTLDRAGPGELFF
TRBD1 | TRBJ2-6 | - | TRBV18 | TGTGCCAGCACCATGACAGGGAAGAGGTCTGGGGCCAACGTCCTGACTTTC | CASTMTGKRSGANVLTF
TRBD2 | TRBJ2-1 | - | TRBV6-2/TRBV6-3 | TGTGCCAGCAGTCACGGACTAGCGGGGTACAATGAGCAGTTCTTC | CASSHGLAGYNEQFF
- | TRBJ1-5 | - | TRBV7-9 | TGTGCCAGCAGCTTACAGGTCGGTCAGCCCCAGCATTTT | CASSLQVGQPQHF
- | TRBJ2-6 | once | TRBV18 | TGTGCCAGCTCACCAATTCCGGGAAGGGCCTCTGGGGCCAACGTCCTGACTTTC | CASSPIPGRASGANVLTF
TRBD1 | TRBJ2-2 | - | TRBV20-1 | TGCAGTGCTAGTGACAGGGGAGAGGCCGGGGAGCTGTTTTTT | CSASDRGEAGELFF
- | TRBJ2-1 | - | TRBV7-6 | TGTGCCAGCAGCCGACAGGAGAGCTCCTACAATGAGCAGTTCTTC | CASSRQESSYNEQFF
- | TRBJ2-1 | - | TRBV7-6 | TGTGCCAGCAGCTTAGAGGGGGGGATACAGCGGGGAGCCTACAATGAGCAGTTCTTC | CASSLEGGIQRGAYNEQFF
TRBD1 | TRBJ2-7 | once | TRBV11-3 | TGTGCCAGCAGCTCGGAGGGACAGGGGTCCTACGAGCAGTACTTC | CASSSEGQGSYEQYF
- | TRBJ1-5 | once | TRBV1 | TGCACCAGCAGCCAGGCAACGCCAGATAGCAATCAGCCCCAGCATTTT | CTSSQATPDSNQPQHF
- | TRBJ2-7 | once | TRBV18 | TGTGCCAGCTCACCCCGTTCCCCATCTTACGGGAGCGAGCAGTACTTC | CASSPRSPSYGSEQYF
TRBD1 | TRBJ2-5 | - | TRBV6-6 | TGTGCCAGCAGACAGGGGGTAGAGACCCAGTACTTC | CASRQGVETQYF
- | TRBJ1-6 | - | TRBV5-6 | TGTGCCAGCAGCTTGGCCCCATTCAGGGGCAGCTCCTATAATTCACCCCTCCACTTT | CASSLAPFRGSSYNSPLHF
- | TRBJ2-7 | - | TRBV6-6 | TGTGCCAGCAGTTACCTCCCGGCTAGCGTGACCTACGAGCAGTACTTC | CASSYLPASVTYEQYF
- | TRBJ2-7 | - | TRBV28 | TGTGCCAGCAGTCTAAGCTCCTACGAGCAGTACTTC | CASSLSSYEQYF
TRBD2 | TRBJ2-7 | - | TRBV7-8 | TGTGCCAGCAGCGAAGGGCTAGCGGGAGCGGGGACGTACGAGCAGTACTTC | CASSEGLAGAGTYEQYF
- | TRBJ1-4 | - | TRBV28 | TGTGCCAGCAGTTCAGGAACAGGGATGGATGAAAAACTGTTTTTT | CASSSGTGMDEKLFF
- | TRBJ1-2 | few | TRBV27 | TGTGCCAGCAGTTTATTTACGGGATCTGGCTACACCTTC | CASSLFTGSGYTF